The clone carrying this T cell receptor (beta chain) appeared a few times. The antigen is unknown. CDR1 MNHNS and CDR2 SASEGT come from the germline V gene. V lost 7 bases to trimming and J lost 8 bases, with 23 bases between them. This CDR3 spans 15 amino acids. This sample was taken from a study of cytomegalovirus exposure and HLA in healthy donors. Study-wide results and limits: Immune exposure was documented only through CMV serostatus. For TCR beta chains, V- and J-gene trimming was later linked to a missense DCLRE1C variant.

The PCR had 60 Vbeta and 13 Jbeta primers. The protocol was immunoSEQ multiplex PCR, while the TCRdb copy is restricted to in-frame clones and leaves out a portion. The sample has roughly 67,000 clones, over 70% seen once. The V call is TRBV6-1, the J call TRBJ1-2; D is possibly TRBD1 (6 bases). The clonotype was recovered from a man aged 60-69 years in good health and CMV-seropositive. The sequenced sample consisted of PBMCs. For the CDR3, the DNA is TGTGCCAGCATTCATCGTGGGACGGCCCAGGGGGGCTACACCTTC. Residues: CASIHRGTAQGGYTF.